The sample holds a few counts of the clone carrying this T cell receptor beta chain. Its antigen is currently unknown. Using immunoSEQ multiplex PCR, the repertoire was profiled, and TCRdb retains in-frame clones only, with some absent. Of more than 550,000 clones in the sample, just under 75% were seen once. The sample belongs to a study of shared clonotypes between healthy human individuals. Study-level information: In total, the donors were two women and a few men aged 18 to 49.

Broader study findings: Across subsets, estimated richness was generally greater for naive than for memory populations. Researchers sampled only blood; tissue repertoires likely differ.

The CDR3 loop spans 14 amino acids. The germline V gene has CDR1 SEHNR and CDR2 FQNEAQ (reference sequence). The V and J ends lost 7 bases and 4 bases respectively, with 14 bases between them. The sample consisted of memory CD4+ T cells sorted from blood. As for subset: CD45RA-negative fraction. This receptor was identified in a woman in her twenties or thirties in good health. The chain recombines TRBV7-9 with TRBJ1-3; tentative D call: TRBD1 (5 bases). As DNA, the CDR3 is TGTGCCAGCACCCCAGATTCAGGGGGAAACACCATATATTTT. It specifies CASTPDSGGNTIYF.